Listed below are T cell receptor beta chains from one sample, sequenced in a study of cytomegalovirus exposure and HLA in healthy donors. The assay was immunoSEQ multiplex PCR, and TCRdb's table has in-frame clones only and misses some. The sample has roughly 110,000 clones; under 70% are singletons. Sample: PBMCs. The receptors here all came from a man between 18 and 35 years old in good health and CMV-seropositive. The CDR3 runs from the conserved cysteine through the conserved F or W. Fields, in order: D gene, clone size, J gene, V gene, CDR3 protein, CDR3 DNA. The D gene is left open where the match is weak. Clone size is shown for a subset of rows, as once, few, many or a class of expanded clone.

>NA|NA|TRBJ1-2|TRBV7-9
CASSQLGAGGYGYTF
TGTGCCAGCAGCCAACTCGGGGCGGGGGGCTATGGCTACACCTTC
>NA|once|TRBJ1-2|TRBV7-2
CASSLDWTLGYTF
TGTGCCAGCAGCTTAGATTGGACTTTAGGCTACACCTTC
>NA|NA|TRBJ2-3|TRBV6-6
CASGGPDTQYF
TGTGCCAGCGGCGGTCCAGATACGCAGTATTTT
>NA|few|TRBJ1-2|TRBV29-1
CSVSGSGGYTF
TGCAGCGTTTCGGGGAGCGGAGGCTACACCTTC
>NA|NA|TRBJ2-7|TRBV28
CASSRPGPTYEQYF
TGTGCCAGCAGCCGCCCAGGGCCCACCTACGAGCAGTACTTC
>NA|NA|TRBJ1-1|TRBV28
CASRPDRMNTEAFF
TGTGCCAGCAGGCCCGACAGAATGAACACTGAAGCTTTCTTT
>TRBD2|NA|TRBJ2-1|TRBV2
CASSVPEASGASYNEQFF
TGTGCCAGCAGTGTCCCCGAGGCTAGCGGGGCCTCCTACAATGAGCAGTTCTTC
>NA|NA|TRBJ2-5|TRBV5-4
CASSPKAGTLQETQYF
TGTGCCAGCAGCCCGAAAGCCGGGACACTCCAAGAGACCCAGTACTTC
>TRBD1|once|TRBJ1-5|TRBV5-1
CASSRTGDQPQHF
TGCGCCAGCAGCCGTACAGGGGATCAGCCCCAGCATTTT
>TRBD1|NA|TRBJ1-1|TRBV5-1
CASSISGQGVTEAFF
TGCGCCAGCAGCATATCTGGACAGGGGGTCACTGAAGCTTTCTTT
>TRBD1|NA|TRBJ1-2|TRBV7-6
CASSLVSQGGGYTF
TGTGCCAGCAGCTTAGTATCTCAGGGGGGAGGCTACACCTTC
>NA|NA|TRBJ1-2|TRBV5-1
CASSPEGGRGQHGYTF
TGCGCCAGCAGCCCCGAAGGTGGTCGCGGCCAACATGGCTACACCTTC
>TRBD1|NA|TRBJ2-7|TRBV2
CASRRDRTSYEQYF
TGTGCCAGCAGACGGGACAGGACCTCCTACGAGCAGTACTTC
>NA|NA|TRBJ1-4|TRBV7-3
CASSPQPGEKLFF
TGTGCCAGCAGCCCGCAGCCGGGGGAAAAACTGTTTTTT
>NA|few|TRBJ2-1|TRBV28
CASSSTMPGVAYNEQFF
TGTGCCAGCAGTTCCACGATGCCAGGGGTGGCCTACAATGAGCAGTTCTTC
>NA|NA|TRBJ1-1|TRBV7-2
CASSLSPGGNAEAFF
TGTGCCAGCAGCTTAAGCCCGGGGGGCAACGCTGAAGCTTTCTTT
>TRBD1|NA|TRBJ1-6|TRBV5-1
CASSLQGAQNSPLHF
TGCGCCAGCAGCTTGCAGGGGGCGCAGAATTCACCCCTCCACTTT
>TRBD1|NA|TRBJ2-7|TRBV13
CASSSTGSEEQYF
TGTGCCAGCAGCTCGACAGGGAGTGAAGAGCAGTACTTC
>NA|NA|TRBJ2-3|TRBV28
CASSFTTSSTDTQYF
TGTGCCAGCAGTTTCACAACCTCTAGCACAGATACGCAGTATTTT
>NA|NA|TRBJ1-1|TRBV6-6
CATLLFPHEAFF
TGTGCCACCTTACTGTTCCCGCATGAAGCTTTCTTT
>NA|NA|TRBJ2-5|TRBV5-1
CASSLGAGKETQYF
TGCGCCAGCAGCTTGGGGGCAGGGAAAGAGACCCAGTACTTC
>NA|NA|TRBJ1-4|TRBV6-5
CASSYWSGGPEKLFF
TGTGCCAGCAGTTACTGGTCCGGAGGTCCGGAAAAACTGTTTTTT